This entry lists 5 T cell receptor beta chains sequenced from one sample in a study of T cell changes during pregnancy in multiple sclerosis. TCRdb's table, derived via immunoSEQ multiplex PCR, lists solely in-frame clones and lacks some. The sample shows 100,000 or so clones, approximately 95% of them seen only once. This sample comprised peripheral blood, obtained after pregnancy. These receptors originate from a female donor in good health, enrolled as a control in a pregnancy study.

This clone occurred once. CDR3 sequence: CASSIRGGQVAEAFF. The CDR3, as DNA: TGTGCCAGTAGTATAAGGGGAGGACAGGTGGCTGAAGCTTTCTTT. This rearrangement joins TRBV19 to TRBJ1-1; TRBD1 matches at 7 bases. In germline, CDR1 is LNHDA, CDR2 SQIVND (reference sequence). CDR3 length equals 15 residues. J lost 6 bases, V lost 2 bases, and 9 bases had no gene match.

The V and J genes are TRBV2 and TRBJ2-2, with D possibly being TRBD1 (6 bases). V lost 10 bases and J 4 bases, leaving 16 bases between the germline ends. The CDR3 loop spans 14 amino acids. The germline V gene has CDR1 SNHLY and CDR2 FYNNEI. The CDR3 loop is CAIRPTGPTGELFF. Here the CDR3 DNA reads TGTGCCATCCGCCCGACAGGTCCCACCGGGGAGCTGTTTTTT.

The chain employs TRBV6-5 and TRBJ1-1, with D possibly TRBD1 on 6 matching bases. V lost 4 bases, J lost 4 bases, and 16 bases lay in between. This CDR3 is 15 amino acids long. The germline gives CDR1 MNHEY, CDR2 SVGAGI. The CDR3, as DNA: TGTGCCAGCAGTTCCTCAGGGGCGTGGGGCACTGAAGCTTTCTTT. Translating it yields CASSSSGAWGTEAFF.

The chain couples TRBV15 to TRBJ1-4, with TRBD1 identical over 7 bases. V lost 0 bases and J lost 3; bases outside the gene matches: 7. The CDR3 totals 17 residues. Per the germline V gene, CDR1 is LNHNV and CDR2 is YYDKDF (reference sequence). CDR3: CATSRESGGAANEKLFF. CDR3 nucleotide sequence: TGTGCCACCAGCAGAGAGTCAGGGGGTGCGGCTAATGAAAAACTGTTTTTT.

This clone occurred once. The V gene is TRBV27, the J gene TRBJ2-3; 14 bases line up with TRBD2. The CDR3 is made up of 16 amino acids. V gave up 6 bases and J gave up 0 bases; unmatched junction bases: 2. CDR1 and CDR2 (germline): MNHEY, SMNVEV (reference sequence). The chain's CDR3 is CASRRLAGGSTDTQYF. The CDR3 nucleotides are TGTGCCAGCAGAAGACTAGCGGGAGGGAGCACAGATACGCAGTATTTT.